This record covers a single T cell receptor (beta chain). A few counts support this clonotype. This receptor's antigen is unknown. No qualities accompany the bases; no much larger clone lies one base away. The treatment or condition label on this specimen signifies: in vitro stimulation with specific CMV peptide epitopes to enrich CMV-specific T cells. In the germline V gene (reference sequence), CDR1 corresponds to MNHEY and CDR2 to SMNVEV. Relative to germline, V is 4 bases shorter and J is 1 base shorter, with 8 bases between their ends. The CDR3 runs 14 residues from the cysteine to the phenylalanine. The kept DNA is CDR3 alone, 42 bases in frame from the first base. This specimen comes from a study of T cell repertoires in cytomegalovirus infection (dated by TCRdb to about 2019). Describing the broader study: Alongside well-studied HLA-B-restricted epitopes, the peptide stimulations were aimed at recently identified HLA-C-restricted CMV epitopes, whose presentation resists viral immunomodulation. The HLA type of each donor mattered for the analysis, because public TCR beta signatures pointed to carriage of CMV infection along with the matching HLA type. Overall study outcomes, separate from this receptor: Carriers of CMV infection plus the relevant HLA type were discriminated by the cumulative frequency of public TCR beta family members in the study cohort and in an independent 352-donor cohort. The ex vivo response was dominated by HLA-C-restricted CMV-specific TCR beta clonotypes, and the single most frequent clonotype in two of eight donors was supplied by these HLA-C-restricted clonotypes.

The data were produced on an Illumina HiSeq 1500. TCRdb reprocessed the public reads (quality trimming at Q25 with fastp, clone calling with MiXCR) and kept in-frame beta chains. Rows are combined by CDR3 protein, so each entry shows the most common genes and DNA. In all, the sample holds approximately 990,000 distinct CDR3 sequences, and approximately 33% of those were seen once. The ten biggest clones cover around 15% of the sample. The receptor chain draws on TRBV27 and TRBJ1-3, with the D segment identity uncertain. The input for sequencing was cultured CD8+ T cells from PBMCs, taken from culture after CMV antigen stimulation. The TCR was taken from a human donor in good health (CMV status not recorded). Some clones in this sample may be carry-over from other donors' samples. The bases read TGTGCCAGCAGTTCCATGACATCTGGAAACACCATATATTTT. It encodes CASSSMTSGNTIYF.